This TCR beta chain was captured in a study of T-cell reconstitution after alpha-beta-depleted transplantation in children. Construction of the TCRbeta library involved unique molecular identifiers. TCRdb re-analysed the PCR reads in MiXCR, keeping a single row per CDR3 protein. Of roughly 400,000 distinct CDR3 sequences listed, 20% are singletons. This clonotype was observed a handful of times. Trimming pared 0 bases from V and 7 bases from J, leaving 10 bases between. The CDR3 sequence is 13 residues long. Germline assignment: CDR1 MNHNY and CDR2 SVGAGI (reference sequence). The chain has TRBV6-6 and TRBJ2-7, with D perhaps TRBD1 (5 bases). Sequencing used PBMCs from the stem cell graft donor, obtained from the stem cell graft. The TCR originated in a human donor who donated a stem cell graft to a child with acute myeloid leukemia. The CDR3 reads CASSYSTGYEQYF. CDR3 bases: TGTGCCAGCAGTTACTCCACAGGTTATGAGCAGTACTTC.